This T cell receptor (beta chain) originates from a study of cytomegalovirus exposure and HLA in healthy donors. With regard to this clone: Its antigen is undetermined.

V was trimmed by 2 bases and J by 0 bases, leaving 14 bases between them. The CDR3 consists of 16 residues. Per the germline V gene, CDR1 is MDHEN and CDR2 is SYDVKM. The PCR made use of 60 Vbeta and 13 Jbeta primers. Assay: immunoSEQ multiplex PCR; the TCRdb copy retains only in-frame clones and omits some. Among 200,000 to 250,000 clones listed, over 75% were seen once. Study-level results: Among TCR beta chains of equal frequency, HLA-associated ones were more clonally expanded in a later analysis. Investigators reported over 150 TCR beta chains as tied to cytomegalovirus.

The material sequenced was PBMCs. The TCR sequence derives from a human donor in good health. The chain employs TRBV28 and TRBJ2-7; D may be TRBD2 (7 bases). In DNA form, the CDR3 reads TGTGCCAGCAGTTTAAGGGGGGCGGGGGTCTCCTACGAGCAGTACTTC. It encodes CASSLRGAGVSYEQYF. Looking up the rest from reference TRBV28 and TRBJ2-7 gives the full variable domain: DVKVTQSSRYLVKRTGEKVFLECVQDMDHENMFWYRQDPGLGLRLIYFSYDVKMKEKGDIPEGYSVSREKKERFSLILESASTNQTSMYLCASSLRGAGVSYEQYFGPGTRLTVT.